This record concerns one T cell receptor (beta chain) sequence. The data originate from a study of T cell changes during pregnancy in multiple sclerosis. Germline CDR1 and CDR2: SGHKS and YYEKEE (reference sequence). With V trimmed by 7 bases and J by 3 bases, 7 bases remained unmatched. This CDR3 is 14 amino acids long. The protocol was immunoSEQ multiplex PCR, while the TCRdb copy is restricted to in-frame clones and leaves out a portion. Of tens of thousands of clones listed, about 92% are singletons. The sequencing used peripheral blood, collected in the second trimester of pregnancy. The chain recombines TRBV5-5 with TRBJ2-1, with 7 positions matching TRBD2. The clonotype comes from a female donor in good health, enrolled as a control in a pregnancy study. The CDR3 is CASHREALYNEQFF. For the CDR3, the DNA is TGTGCCAGCCACCGGGAGGCACTCTACAATGAGCAGTTCTTC.